A selection of T cell receptor beta chains follows, all from one sample in a study of T cells after posttransplantation cyclophosphamide. Produced via immunoSEQ multiplex PCR; TCRdb's table is partial and in-frame only. The sample presents fewer than 7,500 clones, none singletons. The sequenced sample was PBMCs, obtained after allogeneic stem cell transplant with posttransplant cyclophosphamide. The receptors come from a female patient in her 50s who received an allogeneic stem cell transplant from an unrelated donor, was CMV-positive, and had acute GVHD only. Some T cells may be supplied by the graft donor. Both conserved end residues are part of each CDR3. Only part of the rows carry a size: once, few, many, or a class if the clone is expanded.

clone size,V gene,J gene,CDR3 protein
many,TRBV27,TRBJ2-5,CASSLSILETQYF
medium-sized,TRBV29-1,TRBJ1-1,CSLRTGANTEAFF
many,TRBV7-6,TRBJ2-1,CASSPRLGRGNEQFF
many,TRBV5-6,TRBJ1-2,CASSWSFYGYTF
few,TRBV7-9,.,CASSLEGLAGVLLEQYF
few,TRBV18,TRBJ2-7,CASSPNRQGGSEQYF
many,TRBV4-2,TRBJ2-1,CASSGEADYYNEQFF
many,TRBV29-1,TRBJ2-7,CSVQRAYEQYF
many,TRBV27,TRBJ2-1,CASSGLAGVHNEQFF
many,TRBV5-1,TRBJ2-7,CASSFGGNPRSYEQYF
few,TRBV7-2,TRBJ2-7,CASSLGLGPYEQYF
many,TRBV7-2,TRBJ2-1,CASSLEGLAGANEQFF
many,TRBV19,TRBJ2-5,CASSIDVDRETQYF
few,TRBV27,TRBJ2-1,CASSFGAGGPHEQFF
many,TRBV11-2,TRBJ2-5,CASSLRGGGQETQYF
many,TRBV9,TRBJ2-7,CASSPGTGVYEQYF
medium-sized,TRBV6-1,TRBJ2-3,CASSSGASGFDTQYF
many,TRBV29-1,TRBJ2-1,CSVGTIADDPNEQFF
many,TRBV6-1,TRBJ2-7,CASSEGGSVSYEQYF
.,TRBV7-3,.,CASSPRGGGYEQYF
many,TRBV18,TRBJ2-1,CASSPSSGGLGNEQFF
many,TRBV5-1,TRBJ2-1,CASSLATTSYNEQFF
.,TRBV5-5,TRBJ1-1,CASSLYRGRGTEAFF
medium-sized,TRBV7-2,TRBJ2-1,CASSLDSTRHEQFF
medium-sized,TRBV27,TRBJ2-1,CASSEGGTEQFF
many,TRBV4-2,TRBJ2-3,CASSQLAGGGQGADTQYF
few,TRBV7-3,TRBJ2-2,CASSTPGAGELFF
many,TRBV27,TRBJ2-1,CASSWQGYNEQFF
many,TRBV28,TRBJ2-7,CASSSPGRGAHEQYF
many,TRBV9,TRBJ2-2,CASSVVTDTGELFF
many,TRBV6-5,TRBJ2-3,CASSFMRASTDTQYF
many,TRBV6-6,TRBJ2-7,CASRTDSFYEQYF
few,TRBV18,TRBJ2-1,CASSSRTGFDEQFF
many,TRBV7-3,TRBJ2-3,CASSQGGRTDTQYF
many,TRBV28,TRBJ1-1,CASSFHRGTEAFF
many,TRBV6-5,TRBJ2-7,CASSYGRAYEQYF
many,TRBV27,TRBJ2-7,CASSDAGTGANEQYF
many,TRBV21-1,TRBJ2-7,CASSKGAGTYEQYF
medium-sized,TRBV28,TRBJ2-7,CASSPSLGGYEQYF
many,TRBV2,TRBJ2-3,CASRLTDTQYF
many,TRBV19,TRBJ1-2,CASSLQGVGYGYTF
many,TRBV4-3,TRBJ1-1,CASSQVDRGYTEAFF
many,TRBV27,TRBJ1-2,CASSNGPGVDGYTF
many,TRBV30,TRBJ1-5,CAWSVGGNQPQHF
many,TRBV9,TRBJ2-1,CASSVTFGAEPYNEQFF
few,TRBV11-3,TRBJ2-5,CASSLYTGGPLYF
few,TRBV7-9,TRBJ2-4,CASSFGGSRSQNIQYF
medium-sized,TRBV10-3,TRBJ2-3,CAISDLGGRAPDTQYF
medium-sized,TRBV2,TRBJ1-4,CASSVGRLNEKLFF